This T cell receptor beta chain was captured in a study of post-analysis software for immune sequencing data. As for the study in general: Relapsing-remitting, secondary progressive and progressive-relapsing forms made up the multiple sclerosis disease courses. General study results and limits: Normalized Chao1 diversity in multiple sclerosis patients fell significantly below that of controls. Patients had higher frequencies than controls of five TRBV segments, including TRBV5-6, TRBV5-1 and TRBV20-1. Samples prepared in the same batch strongly co-clustered by F measure.

There are 16 residues in the CDR3. The germline CDR1 and CDR2 sequences are SGHRS and YFSETQ. The V gene end was trimmed by 0 bases and the J gene end by 5 bases; junction bases not matched to a gene: 9. Unique molecular identifiers were carried by the TCR beta cDNA libraries. Once roughly 0.9 to 11 million T cells were used, hundreds of thousands of cDNA molecules resulted. MiXCR was run by TCRdb on the PCR reads, yielding one entry per CDR3 protein. Found here are roughly 650,000 distinct CDR3 sequences, 59% of them singletons; the top ten hold over 9%. Worth noting for this clonotype: As yet, its antigen is unknown.

The chain carries TRBV5-1 and TRBJ1-1; 8 nucleotides agree with TRBD1. The receptor's source is a girl aged 2-10 years with multiple sclerosis. The sample consisted of blood. The CDR3 DNA reads TGCGCCAGCAGCTTGGGGTTGGACAGGGTCGGAACTGAAGCTTTCTTT. It encodes CASSLGLDRVGTEAFF.